This TCR beta chain was documented in a study of blood T cell repertoires in COVID-19. Across the whole study: Material from acute and convalescent COVID-19 was sourced from the United States, Italy and Spain. Sources were T cells, B-cell-depleted T cells, or PBMCs; the material itself was cDNA or gDNA.

Original methodology: By means of reference gene primer amplification, nucleated cell counts were estimated. Some clones are missing from TCRdb's copy, which holds only in-frame ones; the method was immunoSEQ multiplex PCR. Clonal size and the V and J genes are those of that table, whereas D and trimming came from the DNA. The table records around 200,000 clones, roughly nine tenths of them present only once. The sequenced sample consisted of peripheral blood. The receptor was derived from a woman aged 45-65 years with acute or convalescent COVID-19.

The CDR3 sequence is CASSLSRPGAANYGYTF. CDR3 coding DNA: TGTGCCAGCAGCTTATCCAGACCAGGGGCAGCTAACTATGGCTACACCTTC. The J gene is TRBJ1-2, the V gene TRBV7-2, with TRBD1 as a possible D gene (6 bases). V was clipped by 2 bases and J by 0 bases, with 16 bases between them. This CDR3 is built from 17 residues. CDR1 and CDR2 from the germline V gene are SGHTA and FQGNSA.